Listed below are T cell receptor beta chains from one sample, sequenced in a study of cytomegalovirus exposure and HLA in healthy donors. Generated by immunoSEQ multiplex PCR, the TCRdb table keeps only in-frame clones and is missing some. This sample has 140,000 to 150,000 clones, with 76% found just once. Material: PBMCs. Receptors were obtained from a woman aged 40 to 49 in good health and CMV-seronegative. CDR3s include the opening cysteine and the closing phenylalanine or tryptophan. The order of the fields is J gene, clone size, V gene, D gene, CDR3 DNA, CDR3 protein. The D gene is left open where the match is weak. Clone size is given for some rows only: seen once, a few or many times, or a class if the clone is expanded.

J gene: TRBJ2-7
clone size: few
V gene: TRBV7-9
D gene: TRBD1
CDR3 DNA: TGTGCCAGCAGCGGGCGACCGGGACAGGGCTACGAGCAGTACTTC
CDR3 protein: CASSGRPGQGYEQYF

J gene: TRBJ2-2
clone size: -
V gene: TRBV2
D gene: -
CDR3 DNA: TGTGCCAGCAGTGAAGCCTGGGGGGTCGGGAACACCGGGGAGCTGTTTTTT
CDR3 protein: CASSEAWGVGNTGELFF

J gene: TRBJ2-7
clone size: few
V gene: TRBV19
D gene: -
CDR3 DNA: TGTGCCAGTAGGCGAGGGGGAGGGAGCTCCTACGAGCAGTACTTC
CDR3 protein: CASRRGGGSSYEQYF

J gene: TRBJ2-3
clone size: -
V gene: TRBV30
D gene: -
CDR3 DNA: TGTGCCTGGAGTGTCGCAGACACAGATACGCAGTATTTT
CDR3 protein: CAWSVADTDTQYF

J gene: TRBJ1-1
clone size: few
V gene: TRBV2
D gene: -
CDR3 DNA: TGTGCCAGCAGTGAACCCATCTGGACACCCGGAGTGAACACTGAAGCTTTCTTT
CDR3 protein: CASSEPIWTPGVNTEAFF

J gene: TRBJ1-2
clone size: -
V gene: TRBV7-2
D gene: TRBD1
CDR3 DNA: TGTGCCAGCAGCTTAGGGGGGGACAGGGTTTACACCTTC
CDR3 protein: CASSLGGDRVYTF

J gene: TRBJ2-7
clone size: few
V gene: TRBV2
D gene: TRBD1
CDR3 DNA: TGTGCCAGCAGTGAAGGGACAGGAATATACGAGCAGTACTTC
CDR3 protein: CASSEGTGIYEQYF

J gene: TRBJ2-3
clone size: -
V gene: TRBV5-1
D gene: -
CDR3 DNA: TGCGCCAGCAGCTTGGGGTCGGGAACCGCAGATACGCAGTATTTT
CDR3 protein: CASSLGSGTADTQYF

J gene: TRBJ1-2
clone size: few
V gene: TRBV5-6
D gene: -
CDR3 DNA: TGTGCCAGCGCACGGGACACCGCTAACTATGGCTACACCTTC
CDR3 protein: CASARDTANYGYTF

J gene: TRBJ2-4
clone size: -
V gene: TRBV13
D gene: -
CDR3 DNA: TGTGCCAGCAGCTCCGTGGGGGCGGGAGTGGACATTCAGTACTTC
CDR3 protein: CASSSVGAGVDIQYF

J gene: TRBJ2-1
clone size: -
V gene: TRBV15
D gene: TRBD2
CDR3 DNA: TGTGCCACCAGCAGAGATGGACTAGCGGGAGATGAGCAGTTCTTC
CDR3 protein: CATSRDGLAGDEQFF

J gene: TRBJ1-1
clone size: -
V gene: TRBV27
D gene: -
CDR3 DNA: TGTGCCAGTTCGGGCGGAGGGACTGAAGCTTTCTTT
CDR3 protein: CASSGGGTEAFF

J gene: TRBJ2-7
clone size: -
V gene: TRBV4-2
D gene: TRBD2
CDR3 DNA: TGTGCCAGCAGCCGTGAGCGGGGGGCTCTTTACGAGCAGTACTTC
CDR3 protein: CASSRERGALYEQYF

J gene: TRBJ2-2
clone size: -
V gene: TRBV9
D gene: -
CDR3 DNA: TGTGCCAGCAGCGACCCCGTCAGACTCATAAACACCGGGGAGCTGTTTTTT
CDR3 protein: CASSDPVRLINTGELFF

J gene: TRBJ1-1
clone size: -
V gene: TRBV2
D gene: TRBD1
CDR3 DNA: TGTGCCAGCAGCGAAGGACAGGGGTTGAAGAGGAACACTGAAGCTTTCTTT
CDR3 protein: CASSEGQGLKRNTEAFF

J gene: TRBJ2-1
clone size: once
V gene: TRBV9
D gene: -
CDR3 DNA: TGTGCCAGCAGCGTAGCTTTAGCGGTCGGCAATGAGCAGTTCTTC
CDR3 protein: CASSVALAVGNEQFF

J gene: TRBJ2-1
clone size: -
V gene: TRBV15
D gene: TRBD2
CDR3 DNA: TGTGCCACCAGCGGGGGACTAGCAAACAATGAGCAGTTCTTC
CDR3 protein: CATSGGLANNEQFF

J gene: TRBJ1-2
clone size: once
V gene: TRBV5-1
D gene: TRBD1
CDR3 DNA: TGCGCCAGCAGCGCGGGACAGGGGGCTAACTATGGCTACACCTTC
CDR3 protein: CASSAGQGANYGYTF

J gene: TRBJ1-2
clone size: -
V gene: TRBV18
D gene: -
CDR3 DNA: TGTGCCAGCTCACCACTCGAGCGTAACTATGGCTACACCTTC
CDR3 protein: CASSPLERNYGYTF

J gene: TRBJ2-5
clone size: once
V gene: TRBV5-1
D gene: -
CDR3 DNA: TGCGCCAGCAGCGCTCCGCAGGGGCCTCAAGAGACCCAGTACTTC
CDR3 protein: CASSAPQGPQETQYF

J gene: TRBJ1-2
clone size: -
V gene: TRBV6-1
D gene: -
CDR3 DNA: TGTGCCAGCAGTGAAGCCCAGGCCTATGGCTACACCTTC
CDR3 protein: CASSEAQAYGYTF

J gene: TRBJ2-3
clone size: -
V gene: TRBV6-1
D gene: -
CDR3 DNA: TGTGCCAGCAGTGAAGCCAGAGATACGCAGTATTTT
CDR3 protein: CASSEARDTQYF

J gene: TRBJ2-1
clone size: once
V gene: TRBV11-1
D gene: -
CDR3 DNA: TGTGCCAGCAGCTTTTACAGGGTTGGGGAGCAGTTCTTC
CDR3 protein: CASSFYRVGEQFF

J gene: TRBJ1-5
clone size: -
V gene: TRBV5-1
D gene: -
CDR3 DNA: TGCGCCAGCAGCCAGGGGCAGGGTGGCAATCAGCCCCAGCATTTT
CDR3 protein: CASSQGQGGNQPQHF

J gene: TRBJ2-1
clone size: -
V gene: TRBV14
D gene: TRBD2
CDR3 DNA: TGTGCCAGCAGCCCCCAGCGGGATAGGGATGAGCAGTTCTTC
CDR3 protein: CASSPQRDRDEQFF

J gene: TRBJ2-5
clone size: -
V gene: TRBV20-1
D gene: -
CDR3 DNA: TGCAGTGCTAGAACGCGAGAGACCCAGTACTTC
CDR3 protein: CSARTRETQYF

J gene: TRBJ2-1
clone size: -
V gene: TRBV10-1
D gene: -
CDR3 DNA: TGCGCCAGCAGTGATCCAGCTAACGGGAACTCCTACAATGAGCAGTTCTTC
CDR3 protein: CASSDPANGNSYNEQFF

J gene: TRBJ2-2
clone size: -
V gene: TRBV18
D gene: -
CDR3 DNA: TGTGCCAGCTCACAGGGGGTCGCCACCGGGGAGCTGTTTTTT
CDR3 protein: CASSQGVATGELFF

J gene: TRBJ2-2
clone size: -
V gene: TRBV30
D gene: -
CDR3 DNA: TGTGCCTGGAGTCGACCTGACCGGACAAGGACCGGGGAGCTGTTTTTT
CDR3 protein: CAWSRPDRTRTGELFF

J gene: TRBJ2-5
clone size: once
V gene: TRBV28
D gene: TRBD2
CDR3 DNA: TGTGCCAGCAGGCGCGGGGGAAACCAAGAGACCCAGTACTTC
CDR3 protein: CASRRGGNQETQYF

J gene: TRBJ1-1
clone size: -
V gene: TRBV29-1
D gene: -
CDR3 DNA: TGCAGCGTAATCCCGAGGGAGAGCACTGAAGCTTTCTTT
CDR3 protein: CSVIPRESTEAFF

J gene: TRBJ2-3
clone size: -
V gene: TRBV6-5
D gene: -
CDR3 DNA: TGTGCCAGCAGCCCCCACCGGGATACGCAGTATTTT
CDR3 protein: CASSPHRDTQYF

J gene: TRBJ1-5
clone size: -
V gene: TRBV13
D gene: -
CDR3 DNA: TGTGCCAGCAGCTTAGGCGACAGGATCAATCAGCCCCAGCATTTT
CDR3 protein: CASSLGDRINQPQHF

J gene: TRBJ1-1
clone size: few
V gene: TRBV6-4
D gene: TRBD1
CDR3 DNA: TGTGCCAGCAGTGACTCGAGTGGGACAGGGGGCGTTGGGACTGAAGCTTTCTTT
CDR3 protein: CASSDSSGTGGVGTEAFF

J gene: TRBJ2-7
clone size: -
V gene: TRBV12-2
D gene: -
CDR3 DNA: TGTGCAAGTCGCCACCAGCTCCTAGCAGTCTACGAGCAGTACTTC
CDR3 protein: CASRHQLLAVYEQYF

J gene: TRBJ1-1
clone size: few
V gene: TRBV5-1
D gene: TRBD1
CDR3 DNA: TGCGCCAGCAGCCCAGGGGGCCCGTTCATGAACACTGAAGCTTTCTTT
CDR3 protein: CASSPGGPFMNTEAFF

J gene: TRBJ1-2
clone size: -
V gene: TRBV6-1
D gene: TRBD1
CDR3 DNA: TGTGCCAGCAGTGATTGGACAGGGGGTAACTTTGGCTACACCTTC
CDR3 protein: CASSDWTGGNFGYTF

J gene: TRBJ1-1
clone size: -
V gene: TRBV30
D gene: TRBD1
CDR3 DNA: TGTGCCTGGAGTGTTCTGGCAGGGGGGTCGCGAGCTTTCTTT
CDR3 protein: CAWSVLAGGSRAFF

J gene: TRBJ1-2
clone size: few
V gene: TRBV6-1
D gene: -
CDR3 DNA: TGTGCCAGCAGTGAAGGACTGGGAGCTAACTATGGCTACACCTTC
CDR3 protein: CASSEGLGANYGYTF

J gene: TRBJ2-1
clone size: -
V gene: TRBV4-1
D gene: TRBD2
CDR3 DNA: TGCGCCAGCCCGGCAGCCGTGTGCGGGAGACTCGGGTACAATGAGCAGTTCTTC
CDR3 protein: CASPAAVCGRLGYNEQFF